The T cell receptor (beta chain) under discussion was sequenced for a study of early T cells in non-severe SARS-CoV-2 infection. The CDR3 has 14 amino acids. Germline CDR1 SQVTM, CDR2 ANQGSEA. After removal of 6 bases from V and 0 bases from J, the junction contained 8 bases not matched to a gene. This clonotype was counted at least ten times. Its antigen is unidentified. Study-level results: Anti-spike CD8 responses were favored by VDJdb matching, which missed private and CD4 specificities.

Attached unique molecular identifiers marked individual cDNA molecules. One entry per CDR3 protein results from TCRdb running MiXCR on the 5' RACE reads. In the table there are roughly 34,000 distinct CDR3 sequences, about 3.9% of which are singletons. This sequence joins TRBV29-1 and TRBJ2-7; TRBD1 matches 7 bases. What was sequenced was whole blood. This sequence originates from an adult who was a healthcare worker with PCR-confirmed SARS-CoV-2 infection or an uninfected control (not recorded which). CDR3 bases: TGCAGCGTACGCCACCGGGACAGCTCCTACGAGCAGTACTTC. It is translated as CSVRHRDSSYEQYF.